The rows below give T cell receptor beta chains drawn from one sample of a study of human T cells and chemical hapten exposure. TCRdb reanalysed the 5' RACE reads using MiXCR and keeps one entry per CDR3 protein. The sample has around 140,000 distinct CDR3 sequences, roughly 4.1% seen once. These receptors were obtained from a female donor in good health. CDR3s include the opening cysteine and the closing phenylalanine or tryptophan. The D gene is left open where the match is weak. Clone size appears in some rows only: once, few, many, or a class for an expanded clone.

few TRBJ1-5 TRBV18 TRBD1 TGTGCCAGCTCACAAACAGGGGGCGATCAGCCCCAGCATTTT CASSQTGGDQPQHF
- TRBJ1-4 TRBV29-1 - TGCAGCGTTGAAAGATATGAAAAACTGTTTTTT CSVERYEKLFF
many TRBJ2-2 TRBV5-1 TRBD2 TGCGCCAGCAGTACCGGGACTAGCAACACCGGGGAGCTGTTTTTT CASSTGTSNTGELFF
- TRBJ2-1 TRBV6-1 - TGTGCCAGCAGAGAGAGGAATGAGCAGTTCTTC CASRERNEQFF
many TRBJ1-1 TRBV7-6 - TGTGCCAGCAGCTTAGACCACAGACCGAACACTGAAGCTTTCTTT CASSLDHRPNTEAFF
many TRBJ1-5 TRBV4-2 - TGTGCCAGCAGCCAAGTTCAACAGGTTGACAATCAGCCCCAGCATTTT CASSQVQQVDNQPQHF
many TRBJ2-3 TRBV7-2 TRBD2 TGTGCCAGCAGCCAAGGACTAGCGGGGGGCCTCAACACAGATACGCAGTATTTT CASSQGLAGGLNTDTQYF
many TRBJ2-1 TRBV4-2 TRBD2 TGTGCCAGCAGCCAAGCCAGCGGGGGGGCCGGGTCCTACAATGAGCAGTTCTTC CASSQASGGAGSYNEQFF
many TRBJ1-1 TRBV29-1 - TGCAGCGTTGAGAGACAGCGGGCTGACACTGAAGCTTTCTTT CSVERQRADTEAFF
many TRBJ2-7 TRBV5-1 - TGCGCCAGCAGCTTGGATGAGGGCTGGGACTTC CASSLDEGWDF
many TRBJ2-2 TRBV12-3/TRBV12-4 - TGTGCCAGCAGTTTGACCACCGGGGAGCTGTTTTTT CASSLTTGELFF
many TRBJ2-7 TRBV6-5 - TGTGCCAGCAGCAACGGACGCTCTAAGATCTACGAGCAGTACTTC CASSNGRSKIYEQYF
many TRBJ2-3 TRBV11-1 TRBD1 TGTGCCAGCAGACTGACAGGGGGATTAACAGATACGCAGTATTTT CASRLTGGLTDTQYF
- TRBJ2-5 TRBV5-1 TRBD2 TGCGCCAGCAGGACTAGCGGGGGGGCAGAGACCCAGTACTTC CASRTSGGAETQYF
many TRBJ2-3 TRBV7-2 - TGTGCCAGCAGCCGGCTGGGGGGAGATACGCAGTATTTT CASSRLGGDTQYF
many TRBJ1-4 TRBV7-9 TRBD1 TGTGCCAGCAGCTCCTGGACAGGGGGCTTTCTCGGTGAAAAACTGTTTTTT CASSSWTGGFLGEKLFF
many TRBJ1-1 TRBV29-1 - TGCAGCGTTGCAAGGCGGGGGCGGAACACTGAAGCTTTCTTT CSVARRGRNTEAFF
many TRBJ2-1 TRBV12-3/TRBV12-4 TRBD1 TGTGCCAGCAGTTCCCCGGGACAGGTTTACAATGAGCAGTTCTTC CASSSPGQVYNEQFF
many TRBJ2-3 TRBV5-1 - TGCGCCAGCAGCTTGGGCTATCTGGCCGACACAGATACGCAGTATTTT CASSLGYLADTDTQYF
many TRBJ1-6 TRBV9 TRBD1 TGTGCCAGCAGCGTAGGGACAGGGGAGCTTTCACCCCTCCACTTT CASSVGTGELSPLHF